A single sample is the source of the 8 T cell receptor beta chains below, sequenced in a study of Ad26.COV2.S vaccination and SARS-CoV-2 variants. As for treatment: 19 received Ad26.COV2.S at low or high dose, single or two shots; about 5 received placebo; per-sample allocation not given. Repertoires come from day 63 after the first vaccine or placebo injection. Only in-frame clones appear in the TCRdb table, and some are missing; sequencing was by immunoSEQ multiplex PCR. The repertoire holds roughly 380,000 clones, with over 75% as singletons. The sequencing here drew on peripheral blood, taken in a trial of Ad26.COV2.S vaccine versus placebo. These receptors came from a person between 18 and 60 years old who received the Ad26.COV2.S COVID-19 vaccine or a placebo.

This chain joins TRBV5-1 and TRBJ1-2; D ambiguous. The CDR3 is made up of 14 amino acids. The germline V gene encodes CDR1 SGHRS and CDR2 YFSETQ. The germline V and J ends were trimmed by 0 bases and 4 bases, with 10 bases remaining between them. CDR3: CASSLVGETYGYTF. CDR3 coding DNA: TGCGCCAGCAGCTTGGTGGGCGAAACCTATGGCTACACCTTC.

This chain uses TRBV21-1 with TRBJ2-1; no DNA check was done on the table's D call, TRBD1. TRBV21-1 is flagged as a pseudogene. The CDR3 spans 17 residues. The CDR3 reads CASSKVGERYTGNEQFF. The CDR3 DNA follows: TGTGCCAGCAGCAAAGTTGGGGAAAGGTATACAGGCAATGAGCAGTTCTTC.

The chain has TRBV27 and TRBJ1-3; TRBD1 is a possible D gene (5 bases). The germline gives CDR1 MNHEY, CDR2 SMNVEV (reference sequence). The length of the CDR3 is 15 residues. The germline V and J ends were trimmed by 5 bases and 7 bases, with 18 bases remaining between them. The CDR3 loop reads CASSPRSGVGNTIYF. CDR3 sequence (DNA): TGTGCCAGCAGTCCCCGCTCGGGGGTAGGGAACACCATATATTTT.

As for this clone: This sample also contains other DNA sequences that code for the same CDR3. The gene calls are TRBV6-5 and TRBJ1-1; D remains unclear. CDR1 is MNHEY, CDR2 SVGAGI, per germline. The CDR3 runs 13 residues. V was shortened by 0 bases and J by 5 bases, with 7 bases between the two germline ends. CDR3 in DNA: TGTGCCAGCAGTTACTCCGGCTTTACTGAAGCTTTCTTT. It translates to CASSYSGFTEAFF.

The chain employs TRBV3-1 (or the pseudogene TRBV3-2) and TRBJ1-5, with D unclear. This CDR3 has 14 amino acids. The V end lost 2 bases, the J end lost 5 bases, and 10 bases lay between the germline ends. Germline values: CDR1 LGHDT, CDR2 YNNKEL (reference sequence). The CDR3 coding sequence is TGTGCCAGCAGCCAACGGATGAAGGATCAGCCCCAGCATTTT. Protein: CASSQRMKDQPQHF.

The gene calls are TRBV5-1 and TRBJ2-2; 9 nucleotides match TRBD1. Germline V lookup: CDR1 SGHRS, CDR2 YFSETQ. This CDR3 spans 15 amino acids. J gave up 5 bases and V 4 bases, and 6 bases lay outside the gene matches. The CDR3 reads CASSPSGQGTGELFF. In DNA, the CDR3 is TGCGCCAGCAGCCCCTCGGGACAGGGAACCGGGGAGCTGTTTTTT.

This clone was seen only once. V usage is TRBV28 and J usage is TRBJ2-1; 9 bases fit TRBD2. The V segment lost 1 base and the J segment 6 bases; nucleotides outside the gene matches: 7. Germline-derived CDR1 and CDR2 are MDHEN and SYDVKM. This CDR3 comprises 16 residues. The DNA for the CDR3 is TGTGCCAGCAGTTTATTCCTAGCGGGGATCCGCAATGAGCAGTTCTTC. The encoded protein is CASSLFLAGIRNEQFF.

V gene TRBV7-2 combines with J gene TRBJ2-2, with D possibly matching TRBD1 (6 bases). The V and J ends lost 0 bases and 5 bases respectively, with 10 bases between them. CDR3 length equals 15 residues. Germline-derived CDR1 and CDR2 are SGHTA and FQGNSA. For the CDR3, the DNA is TGTGCCAGCAGCTTAGCACAGGGTCGGACCGGGGAGCTGTTTTTT. Translated: CASSLAQGRTGELFF.